The rows below give T cell receptor beta chains drawn from one sample of a study of molecular identifiers for immune sequencing clone quantification. TCRdb recomputed calls from the PCR reads with MiXCR, one row per CDR3 protein. The data hold 400,000 to 600,000 distinct CDR3 sequences, with about 22% observed a single time. The sequencing sample was made of naive CD8+ T cells from blood, with Jurkat cell RNA spiked in. All receptors come from a human donor in good health. Some libraries in this study had Jurkat cell RNA spiked in. CDR3s include the opening cysteine and the closing phenylalanine or tryptophan. Fields, in order: CDR3 DNA, CDR3 protein, J gene, V gene, D gene, clone size. The D gene is left open where the match is weak. Part of the rows lack a size; the others show once, few, many or a class for expanded clones.

CDR3nt: TGCGCCAGCAGCCAAGTGCCGGACAGTAACTATGGCTACACCTTC
CDR3aa: CASSQVPDSNYGYTF
j_gene: TRBJ1-2
v_gene: TRBV4-3
d_gene: NA
abundance: many

CDR3nt: TGCAGTGCTAGAGAGGTCTACGGAATCTCGAATCAGCCCCAGCATTTT
CDR3aa: CSAREVYGISNQPQHF
j_gene: TRBJ1-5
v_gene: TRBV20-1
d_gene: NA
abundance: many

CDR3nt: TGTGCCAGCAGATCACAGGCTTTTACCTCCTACGAGCAGTACTTC
CDR3aa: CASRSQAFTSYEQYF
j_gene: TRBJ2-7
v_gene: TRBV2
d_gene: NA
abundance: few

CDR3nt: TGTGCCAGCAGCTCGGGCGAAGAAAAACTGTTTTTT
CDR3aa: CASSSGEEKLFF
j_gene: TRBJ1-4
v_gene: TRBV5-6
d_gene: NA
abundance: NA

CDR3nt: TGTGCCAGCAGCCAAGAAGGGACGTGGACTAATGAAAAACTGTTTTTT
CDR3aa: CASSQEGTWTNEKLFF
j_gene: TRBJ1-4
v_gene: TRBV3-1
d_gene: NA
abundance: NA

CDR3nt: TGTGCCAGCAGGCTGACAGGGGGATTGACGAACACTGAAGCTTTCTTT
CDR3aa: CASRLTGGLTNTEAFF
j_gene: TRBJ1-1
v_gene: TRBV28
d_gene: TRBD1
abundance: many

CDR3nt: TGTGCCAGCAGTTTGAGAAGCGGGGTCTATGAGCAGTTCTTC
CDR3aa: CASSLRSGVYEQFF
j_gene: TRBJ2-1
v_gene: TRBV27
d_gene: TRBD2
abundance: few

CDR3nt: TGTGCCAGCTTAGGGACTAGCGGGGGCTCAGCAGATACGCAGTATTTT
CDR3aa: CASLGTSGGSADTQYF
j_gene: TRBJ2-3
v_gene: TRBV2
d_gene: TRBD2
abundance: many

CDR3nt: TGTGCCAGCAGCCAAACGGACTTCAATGGCTACACCTTC
CDR3aa: CASSQTDFNGYTF
j_gene: TRBJ1-2
v_gene: TRBV3-1
d_gene: NA
abundance: few

CDR3nt: TGTGCCAGCAGCGTAGCTTGGACTAGCGGGGGGGCGAACACCGGGGAGCTGTTTTTT
CDR3aa: CASSVAWTSGGANTGELFF
j_gene: TRBJ2-2
v_gene: TRBV9
d_gene: TRBD2
abundance: few

CDR3nt: TGTGCCAGCAGTCCATCATGGGACAGGAGGGAAGAGACCCAGTACTTC
CDR3aa: CASSPSWDRREETQYF
j_gene: TRBJ2-5
v_gene: TRBV12-3/TRBV12-4
d_gene: TRBD1
abundance: NA

CDR3nt: TGTGCCAGCAGTTACCTACAGGATGAGGAGCAGTTCTTC
CDR3aa: CASSYLQDEEQFF
j_gene: TRBJ2-1
v_gene: TRBV6-5
d_gene: NA
abundance: NA

CDR3nt: TGCAGCGTTGACGGGACAGGGGCAGTCAGCTACACCTTC
CDR3aa: CSVDGTGAVSYTF
j_gene: TRBJ1-2
v_gene: TRBV29-1
d_gene: TRBD1
abundance: few

CDR3nt: TGTGCCAGCAGCTTAGAGTGGGGCCACAATGAGCAGTTCTTC
CDR3aa: CASSLEWGHNEQFF
j_gene: TRBJ2-1
v_gene: TRBV7-8
d_gene: NA
abundance: NA

CDR3nt: TGCAGTGCTAGAGATAAGGGGGCCCCCTACGAGCAGTACTTC
CDR3aa: CSARDKGAPYEQYF
j_gene: TRBJ2-7
v_gene: TRBV20-1
d_gene: TRBD1
abundance: many

CDR3nt: TGTACCAGCAGCGTGTTTGGGGGACTAAAAAGCTCTGGGGCCAGCGTCCTGACTTTC
CDR3aa: CTSSVFGGLKSSGASVLTF
j_gene: TRBJ2-6
v_gene: TRBV9
d_gene: TRBD2
abundance: once

CDR3nt: TGTGCCATCAGTGAGGGACAGTTGGGTACTGAAGCTTTCTTT
CDR3aa: CAISEGQLGTEAFF
j_gene: TRBJ1-1
v_gene: TRBV10-3
d_gene: NA
abundance: many

CDR3nt: TGCGCCAGCAGCCAAACAGGGACAGGAGCTTTCTTT
CDR3aa: CASSQTGTGAFF
j_gene: TRBJ1-1
v_gene: TRBV4-3
d_gene: TRBD1
abundance: NA

CDR3nt: TGCGCCAGCAGCCCCGGCCCCTATAATTCACCCCTCCACTTT
CDR3aa: CASSPGPYNSPLHF
j_gene: TRBJ1-6
v_gene: TRBV4-3
d_gene: NA
abundance: many

CDR3nt: TGTGCCAGCAGCCCCAGACTAGCGCCAACCTACGAGCAGTACTTC
CDR3aa: CASSPRLAPTYEQYF
j_gene: TRBJ2-7
v_gene: TRBV13
d_gene: TRBD2
abundance: NA

CDR3nt: TGTGCCAGTACGGCCGGGACAGCCTACGAGCAGTACTTC
CDR3aa: CASTAGTAYEQYF
j_gene: TRBJ2-7
v_gene: TRBV19
d_gene: TRBD1
abundance: NA

CDR3nt: TGTGCCTGGCCAGGGCCCCCTGGGGCCAACGTCCTGACTTTC
CDR3aa: CAWPGPPGANVLTF
j_gene: TRBJ2-6
v_gene: TRBV30
d_gene: NA
abundance: many

CDR3nt: TGCGCCAGCAGCTCGGCTGGAGGGACCGACACCGGGGAGCTGTTTTTT
CDR3aa: CASSSAGGTDTGELFF
j_gene: TRBJ2-2
v_gene: TRBV5-1
d_gene: NA
abundance: NA

CDR3nt: TGTGCCAGCAGCTTAACCGAGACAGACATTTTCTATGGCTACACCTTC
CDR3aa: CASSLTETDIFYGYTF
j_gene: TRBJ1-2
v_gene: TRBV7-9
d_gene: NA
abundance: few

CDR3nt: TGTGCCAGTAGTCCCCCTAACAGCCGGAACATTCAGTACTTC
CDR3aa: CASSPPNSRNIQYF
j_gene: TRBJ2-4
v_gene: TRBV19
d_gene: NA
abundance: NA

CDR3nt: TGTGCCAGCAGACGCGCCGAATATAGCAATCAGCCCCAGCATTTT
CDR3aa: CASRRAEYSNQPQHF
j_gene: TRBJ1-5
v_gene: TRBV7-2
d_gene: NA
abundance: many

CDR3nt: TGTGCCAGCAGTTACTCGATGCAGGGAAGCTATGGCTACACCTTC
CDR3aa: CASSYSMQGSYGYTF
j_gene: TRBJ1-2
v_gene: TRBV6-6
d_gene: NA
abundance: few

CDR3nt: TGTGCCGGCAGTGAAACTTGGGTCCGTACGCGGTATTTT
CDR3aa: CAGSETWVRTRYF
j_gene: TRBJ2-3
v_gene: TRBV25-1
d_gene: NA
abundance: once

CDR3nt: TGTGCCAGCAGTTACGCGGGTATGGCTTTCTTT
CDR3aa: CASSYAGMAFF
j_gene: TRBJ1-1
v_gene: TRBV6-2/TRBV6-3
d_gene: NA
abundance: many

CDR3nt: TGTGCCAGTTGTCTTAGCGGGAGACTATACAATGAGCAGTTCTTC
CDR3aa: CASCLSGRLYNEQFF
j_gene: TRBJ2-1
v_gene: TRBV19
d_gene: TRBD2
abundance: many

CDR3nt: TGTGCCAGCGGACAGGGCTTGGGGAATGAGCAGTTCTTC
CDR3aa: CASGQGLGNEQFF
j_gene: TRBJ2-1
v_gene: TRBV28
d_gene: TRBD1
abundance: few

CDR3nt: TGCAGTGCTAGACCAAGGAAGGGGGCGAGCAATCAGCCCCAGCATTTT
CDR3aa: CSARPRKGASNQPQHF
j_gene: TRBJ1-5
v_gene: TRBV20-1
d_gene: TRBD1
abundance: NA

CDR3nt: TGTGCCATCATGAGGGGGTTATCTAGCACAGATACGCAGTATTTT
CDR3aa: CAIMRGLSSTDTQYF
j_gene: TRBJ2-3
v_gene: TRBV10-3
d_gene: NA
abundance: NA

CDR3nt: TGTGCCAGCAGCCAAGGGGGCGGGCCCGCCACAGATACGCAGTATTTT
CDR3aa: CASSQGGGPATDTQYF
j_gene: TRBJ2-3
v_gene: TRBV3-1
d_gene: NA
abundance: NA

CDR3nt: TGTGCCAGCAGCGCACGGGGCCTTAGCACAGATACGCAGTATTTT
CDR3aa: CASSARGLSTDTQYF
j_gene: TRBJ2-3
v_gene: TRBV11-2
d_gene: NA
abundance: NA

CDR3nt: TGTGCCAGCAGCTTGGCCGGCGGGAGGAGGACCTACAATGAGCAGTTCTTC
CDR3aa: CASSLAGGRRTYNEQFF
j_gene: TRBJ2-1
v_gene: TRBV5-4
d_gene: TRBD2
abundance: NA

CDR3nt: TGTGCCAGCAGCTTAGGGGACGGCCAGCGCACAGATACGCAGTATTTT
CDR3aa: CASSLGDGQRTDTQYF
j_gene: TRBJ2-3
v_gene: TRBV7-6
d_gene: NA
abundance: NA

CDR3nt: TGTGCCAGCAGTTATGACGAGGACAGGGCGACCCCAGAGACCCAGTACTTC
CDR3aa: CASSYDEDRATPETQYF
j_gene: TRBJ2-5
v_gene: TRBV6-5
d_gene: TRBD1
abundance: many

CDR3nt: TGTGCCAGCAGCTCCGCGGTCGGGGGGAATCAGCCCCAGCATTTT
CDR3aa: CASSSAVGGNQPQHF
j_gene: TRBJ1-5
v_gene: TRBV5-5
d_gene: NA
abundance: NA

CDR3nt: TGTGCCTGGACCCACGGTGGGGTTTTCAACGAGCAGTACTTC
CDR3aa: CAWTHGGVFNEQYF
j_gene: TRBJ2-7
v_gene: TRBV30
d_gene: NA
abundance: many

CDR3nt: TGTGCCAGCAGCTGGCGGAGGGCCGGCATGGCCGGGGAGCTGTTTTTT
CDR3aa: CASSWRRAGMAGELFF
j_gene: TRBJ2-2
v_gene: TRBV5-6
d_gene: NA
abundance: few

CDR3nt: TGTGCCAGCAGTTTATTTGGGGGGACCTACGAGCAGTACTTC
CDR3aa: CASSLFGGTYEQYF
j_gene: TRBJ2-7
v_gene: TRBV12-3/TRBV12-4
d_gene: NA
abundance: NA

CDR3nt: TGCGCCAGCAGCCAAGATCTGGGGATCGAGCAGTACTTC
CDR3aa: CASSQDLGIEQYF
j_gene: TRBJ2-7
v_gene: TRBV4-3
d_gene: NA
abundance: NA

CDR3nt: TGTGCCAGCTCACCCCAGGACAGGGGGCGAATTGAAGCTTTCTTT
CDR3aa: CASSPQDRGRIEAFF
j_gene: TRBJ1-1
v_gene: TRBV18
d_gene: TRBD1
abundance: many

CDR3nt: TGTGCCAGTAGTATTGCACACCCTAGCAATCAGCCCCAGCATTTT
CDR3aa: CASSIAHPSNQPQHF
j_gene: TRBJ1-5
v_gene: TRBV19
d_gene: NA
abundance: NA

CDR3nt: TGTGCCAGCAGCCAAGACACAGGGGGCTTGTCAGATACGCAGTATTTT
CDR3aa: CASSQDTGGLSDTQYF
j_gene: TRBJ2-3
v_gene: TRBV14
d_gene: TRBD1
abundance: NA